This T cell receptor (beta chain) emerged from a study of blood T cell repertoires in COVID-19. This clone has a handful of counts. Trimming stripped 5 bases from V and 4 bases from J, with 17 bases between. The CDR3 runs to 15 residues. CDR1 SGHVS and CDR2 FNYEAQ come from the germline V gene. Authors' data handling: Reference gene primer amplification yielded estimated nucleated cell counts. Sequenced by immunoSEQ multiplex PCR; TCRdb stores in-frame clones only, minus some. That table is the source of V, J and clone size, and D and trimming were worked out from the DNA. Among hundreds of thousands of clones, about 87% were seen once, and the ten largest hold approximately 3%.

The sample was peripheral blood. The source is a man aged 55 to 69 with acute or convalescent COVID-19. The chain joins TRBV7-6 to TRBJ1-2, with D possibly being TRBD1 (6 bases). Here the CDR3 DNA reads TGTGCCAGCAGCCCTCAACAGGGACCCGTCTATGGCTACACCTTC. Translated: CASSPQQGPVYGYTF.